This T cell receptor (beta chain) was obtained from a study of T cells in Graves' hyperthyroidism and ophthalmopathy. It was RNA transcripts that yielded the amplified TCR beta CDR3 regions. HTBI primers were employed in a first-round RT-PCR of the TCR CDR3. Each CDR3 protein gets one entry after TCRdb re-called the multiplex PCR reads with MiXCR. The data hold roughly 380,000 distinct CDR3 sequences, with approximately 19% observed a single time. The sample holds many counts of this clonotype. The CDR3 loop spans 14 amino acids. Trimming removed 5 bases from V and 5 bases from J; junction bases left unmatched: 7. Germline assignment: CDR1 DFQATT and CDR2 SNEGSKA (reference sequence).

The J gene is TRBJ2-5, the V gene TRBV20-1, with TRBD2 identical over 11 bases. The sequence came from a woman aged 18-30 years with Graves' hyperthyroidism. Sequenced: blood. The CDR3: CSASSGGKGETQYF. CDR3 DNA sequence: TGCAGTGCTTCTAGCGGGGGGAAGGGGGAGACCCAGTACTTC.